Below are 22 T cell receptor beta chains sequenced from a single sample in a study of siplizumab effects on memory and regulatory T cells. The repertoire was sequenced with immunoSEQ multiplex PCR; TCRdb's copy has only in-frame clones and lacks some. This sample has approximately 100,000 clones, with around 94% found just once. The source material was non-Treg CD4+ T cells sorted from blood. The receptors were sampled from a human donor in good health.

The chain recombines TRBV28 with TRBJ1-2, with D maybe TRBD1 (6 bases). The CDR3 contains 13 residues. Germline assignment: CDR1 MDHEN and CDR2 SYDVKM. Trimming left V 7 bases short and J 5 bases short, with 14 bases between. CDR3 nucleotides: TGTGCCAGCATCGCGGGGGCGGATTATGGCTACACCTTC. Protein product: CASIAGADYGYTF.

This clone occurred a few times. CDR3 in DNA: TGTGCCAGCATTCGGGGGGCCGATGGCTACACCTTC. It translates to CASIRGADGYTF. The rearrangement uses TRBV2 and TRBJ1-2; D is possibly TRBD1 (6 bases). V lost 7 bases, J lost 6 bases, and 12 bases lay in between. CDR1 SNHLY and CDR2 FYNNEI come from the germline V gene. The CDR3 contains 12 residues.

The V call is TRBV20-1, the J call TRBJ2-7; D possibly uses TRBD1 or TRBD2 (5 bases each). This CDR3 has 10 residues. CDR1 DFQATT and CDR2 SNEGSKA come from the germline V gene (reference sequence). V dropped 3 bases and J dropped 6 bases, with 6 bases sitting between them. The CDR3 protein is CSASGTEQYF. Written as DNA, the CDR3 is TGCAGTGCTAGCGGGACCGAGCAGTACTTC.

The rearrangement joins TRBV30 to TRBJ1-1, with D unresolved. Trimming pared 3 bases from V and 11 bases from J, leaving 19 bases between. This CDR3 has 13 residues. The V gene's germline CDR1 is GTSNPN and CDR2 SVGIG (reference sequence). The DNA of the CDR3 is TGTGCCTGGAGCGCACTAACAGCTGTGCGGGCTTTCTTT. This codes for CAWSALTAVRAFF.

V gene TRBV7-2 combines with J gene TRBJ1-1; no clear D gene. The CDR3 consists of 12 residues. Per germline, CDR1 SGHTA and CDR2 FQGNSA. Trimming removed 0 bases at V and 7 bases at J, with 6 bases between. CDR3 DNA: TGTGCCAGCAGCTTAGCGCGGTTTGAAGCTTTCTTT. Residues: CASSLARFEAFF.

The CDR3 DNA reads TGTGCCAGCAGCCAGGCCGGCTTGACGCAGTATTTT. Residues: CASSQAGLTQYF. This chain joins TRBV7-2 and TRBJ2-3; D remains ambiguous. This CDR3 is built from 12 residues. Per germline, CDR1 SGHTA and CDR2 FQGNSA. Trimming removed 5 bases from V and 9 bases from J, with 12 bases in between.

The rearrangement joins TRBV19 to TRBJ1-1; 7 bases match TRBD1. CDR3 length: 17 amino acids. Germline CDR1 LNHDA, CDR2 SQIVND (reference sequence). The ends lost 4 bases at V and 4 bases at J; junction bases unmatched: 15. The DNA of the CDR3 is TGTGCCAGTAGTACGACTCGACAGGGAGGCGAGGGCACTGAAGCTTTCTTT. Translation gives CASSTTRQGGEGTEAFF.

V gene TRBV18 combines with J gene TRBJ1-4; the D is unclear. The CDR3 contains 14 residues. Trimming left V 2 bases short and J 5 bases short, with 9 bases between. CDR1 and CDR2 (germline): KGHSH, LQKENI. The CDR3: CASSPSSLNEKLFF. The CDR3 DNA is TGTGCCAGCTCACCATCCAGCTTGAATGAAAAACTGTTTTTT.

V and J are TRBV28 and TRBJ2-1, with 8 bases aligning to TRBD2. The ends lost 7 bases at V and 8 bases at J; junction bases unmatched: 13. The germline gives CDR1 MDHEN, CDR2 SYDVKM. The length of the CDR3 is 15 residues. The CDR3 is CASKISGTVVDEQFF. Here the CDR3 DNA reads TGTGCCAGCAAAATTAGCGGGACTGTCGTGGATGAGCAGTTCTTC.

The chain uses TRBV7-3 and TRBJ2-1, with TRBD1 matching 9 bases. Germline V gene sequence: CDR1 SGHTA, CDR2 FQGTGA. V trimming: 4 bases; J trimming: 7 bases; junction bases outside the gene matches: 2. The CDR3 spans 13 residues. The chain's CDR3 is CASSSGQGNEQFF. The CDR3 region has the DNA TGTGCCAGCAGCTCAGGACAGGGGAATGAGCAGTTCTTC.

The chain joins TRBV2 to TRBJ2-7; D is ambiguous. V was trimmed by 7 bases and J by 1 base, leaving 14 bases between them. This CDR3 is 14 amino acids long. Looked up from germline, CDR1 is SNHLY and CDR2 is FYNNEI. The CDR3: CASKESLPSYEQYF. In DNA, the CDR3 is TGTGCCAGCAAAGAGAGTCTTCCATCCTACGAGCAGTACTTC.

CDR3 loop: CASSRLAELSTDTQYF. CDR3 nucleotides: TGTGCCAGCAGCAGACTAGCGGAGCTTAGCACAGATACGCAGTATTTT. This chain uses TRBV2 with TRBJ2-3, with TRBD2 matching 9 bases. The CDR3 loop spans 16 amino acids. From germline, CDR1 is SNHLY and CDR2 FYNNEI. Trimming at V came to 6 bases and at J to 0 bases, leaving 7 bases not matched to a gene.

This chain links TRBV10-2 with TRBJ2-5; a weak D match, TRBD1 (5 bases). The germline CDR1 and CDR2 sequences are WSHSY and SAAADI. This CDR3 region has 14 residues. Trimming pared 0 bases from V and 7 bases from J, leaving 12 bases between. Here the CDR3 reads CASSESGSQGTQYF. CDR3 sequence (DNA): TGCGCCAGCAGTGAGTCGGGATCCCAGGGGACCCAGTACTTC.

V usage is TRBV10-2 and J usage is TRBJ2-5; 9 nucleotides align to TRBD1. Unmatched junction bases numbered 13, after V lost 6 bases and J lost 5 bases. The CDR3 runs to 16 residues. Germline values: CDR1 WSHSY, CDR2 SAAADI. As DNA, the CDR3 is TGCGCCAGCAGCCCGGGACAGGGAGTTCTATCGGAGACCCAGTACTTC. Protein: CASSPGQGVLSETQYF.

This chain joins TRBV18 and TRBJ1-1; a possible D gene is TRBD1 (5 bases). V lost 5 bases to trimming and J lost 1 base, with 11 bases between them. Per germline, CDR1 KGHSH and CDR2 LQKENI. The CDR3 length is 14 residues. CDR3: CASSATGGNTEAFF. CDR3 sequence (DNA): TGTGCCAGCTCAGCCACGGGGGGGAACACTGAAGCTTTCTTT.

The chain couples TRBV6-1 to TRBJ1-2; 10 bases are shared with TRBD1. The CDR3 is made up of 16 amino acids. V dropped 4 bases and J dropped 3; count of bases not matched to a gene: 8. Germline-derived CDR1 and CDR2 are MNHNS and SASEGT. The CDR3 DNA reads TGTGCCAGCAGTGCCCCGGGACAGGGGTTTGACTATGGCTACACCTTC. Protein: CASSAPGQGFDYGYTF.

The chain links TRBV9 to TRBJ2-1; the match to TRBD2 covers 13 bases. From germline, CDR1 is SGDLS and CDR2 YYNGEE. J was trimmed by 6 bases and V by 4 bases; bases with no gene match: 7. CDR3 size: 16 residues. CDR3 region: CASSPPGLAGINEQFF. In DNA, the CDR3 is TGTGCCAGCAGCCCCCCGGGACTAGCGGGAATCAATGAGCAGTTCTTC. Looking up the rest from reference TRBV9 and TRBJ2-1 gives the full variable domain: DSGVTQTPKHLITATGQRVTLRCSPRSGDLSVYWYQQSLDQGLQFLIQYYNGEERAKGNILERFSAQQFPDLHSELNLSSLELGDSALYFCASSPPGLAGINEQFFGPGTRLTVL.

CDR3 DNA: TGTGCCAGCAGTCGGGGGGGGAATGAAAAACTGTTTTTT. It encodes CASSRGGNEKLFF. The gene calls are TRBV28 and TRBJ1-4; maybe TRBD1 (5 bases). The CDR3 has 13 amino acids. Germline V gives CDR1 MDHEN, CDR2 SYDVKM. V shed 5 bases and J shed 5 bases, with 9 bases lying between them.

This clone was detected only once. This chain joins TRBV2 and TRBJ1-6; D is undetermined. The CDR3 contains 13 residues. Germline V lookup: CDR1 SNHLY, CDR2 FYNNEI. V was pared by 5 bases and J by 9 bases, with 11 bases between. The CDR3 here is CASSLETGSPLHF. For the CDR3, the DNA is TGTGCCAGCAGTCTTGAAACGGGTTCACCCCTCCACTTT.

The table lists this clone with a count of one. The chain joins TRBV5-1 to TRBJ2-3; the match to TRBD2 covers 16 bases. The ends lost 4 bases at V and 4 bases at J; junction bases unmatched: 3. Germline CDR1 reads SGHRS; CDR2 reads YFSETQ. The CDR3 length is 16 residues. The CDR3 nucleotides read TGCGCCAGCAGCCTGGGACTAGCGGGAGGGTCAGATACGCAGTATTTT. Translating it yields CASSLGLAGGSDTQYF.

CDR3 DNA sequence: TGTGCCAGCAGTGAACTACGGCCCACAGGCGGAAACACCATATATTTT. Translating gives CASSELRPTGGNTIYF. The rearrangement links TRBV2 to TRBJ1-3; tentatively, D is TRBD1 (5 bases). V dropped 2 bases and J dropped 4 bases, with 15 bases sitting between them. The germline gives CDR1 SNHLY, CDR2 FYNNEI. The CDR3 consists of 16 residues.

CDR3 sequence: CASSLNRGGTDTQYF. DNA for the CDR3: TGTGCCAGCAGCTTAAACAGGGGAGGAACAGATACGCAGTATTTT. The rearrangement links TRBV7-3 to TRBJ2-3, with D possibly being TRBD1 (7 bases). Trimming stripped 1 base from V and 3 bases from J, with 11 bases between. The CDR3 covers 15 residues. Germline V gene sequence: CDR1 SGHTA, CDR2 FQGTGA.